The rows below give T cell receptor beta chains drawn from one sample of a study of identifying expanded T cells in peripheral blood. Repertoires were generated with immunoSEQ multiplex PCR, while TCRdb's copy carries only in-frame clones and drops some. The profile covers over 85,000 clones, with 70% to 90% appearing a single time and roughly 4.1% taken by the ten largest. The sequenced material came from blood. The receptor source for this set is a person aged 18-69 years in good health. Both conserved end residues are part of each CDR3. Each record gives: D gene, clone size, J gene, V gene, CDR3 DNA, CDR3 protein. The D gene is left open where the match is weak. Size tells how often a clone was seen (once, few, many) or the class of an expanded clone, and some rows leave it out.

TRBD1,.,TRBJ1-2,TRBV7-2,TGTGCCAGCAGCTTTACGGCTACAGGGGGCTATGGCTACACCTTC,CASSFTATGGYGYTF
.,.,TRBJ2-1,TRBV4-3,TGCGCCAGCAGCCAAGATTTTGGGGGCGAGCAGTTCTTC,CASSQDFGGEQFF
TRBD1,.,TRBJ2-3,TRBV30,TGTGCCTGGTCCAGGGGGCGGCTCACAGATACGCAGTATTTT,CAWSRGRLTDTQYF
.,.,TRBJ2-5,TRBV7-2,TGTGCCAGCAGCGTTAACCTAGCGTCGGAGACCCAGTACTTC,CASSVNLASETQYF
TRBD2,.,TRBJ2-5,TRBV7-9,TGTGCCAGCAGCCAATTAGCGGGGGGGCGGAGAGAGACCCAGTACTTC,CASSQLAGGRRETQYF
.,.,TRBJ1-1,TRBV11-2,TGTGCCAGCAGCTTACTGACAGAGAACACTGAAGCTTTCTTT,CASSLLTENTEAFF
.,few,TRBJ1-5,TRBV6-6,TGTGCCAGCAGGAGCGGACAGTCCGGTCAGCCCCAGCATTTT,CASRSGQSGQPQHF
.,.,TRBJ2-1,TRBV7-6,TGTGCCAGCAGCTCACTGACCGGCAATGAGCAGTTCTTC,CASSSLTGNEQFF
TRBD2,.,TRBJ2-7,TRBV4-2,TGTGCCAGCAGCCAAGAAGGACTAGCGGCCTCCTACGAGCAGTACTTC,CASSQEGLAASYEQYF
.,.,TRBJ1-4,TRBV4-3,TGCGCCAGCAGCCCGAGACAGGTTGCAACTAATGAAAAACTGTTTTTT,CASSPRQVATNEKLFF
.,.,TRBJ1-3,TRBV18,TGTGCCAGCTCCCCCGGCACCTCTGGAAACACCATATATTTT,CASSPGTSGNTIYF
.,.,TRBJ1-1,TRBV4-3,TGCGCCAGCAGCCAAGACTTGGGGTCGGAAGCTTTCTTT,CASSQDLGSEAFF
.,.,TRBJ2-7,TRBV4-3,TGCGCCAGCAGCCCCCGGGCCGAAGGTATCTACGAGCAGTACTTC,CASSPRAEGIYEQYF
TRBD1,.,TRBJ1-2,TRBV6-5,TGTGCCAGCAGTTACTTACCGGGACAGCAGTATGGCTACACCTTC,CASSYLPGQQYGYTF
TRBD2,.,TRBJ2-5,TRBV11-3,TGTGCCAGCAGCTTAGGGTTAGCGGGGGGGCGGTGGACCCAGTACTTC,CASSLGLAGGRWTQYF
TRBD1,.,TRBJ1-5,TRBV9,TGTGCCAGCAGCCCATCGACAGGGGGAAGCAATCAGCCCCAGCATTTT,CASSPSTGGSNQPQHF
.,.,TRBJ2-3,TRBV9,TGTGCCAGCAGCGCGACTCCCACCTATCCTAATACGCAGTATTTT,CASSATPTYPNTQYF
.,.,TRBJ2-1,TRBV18,TGTGCCAGCACCCGCACTAGCTCGGGTGAAAATGAGCAGTTCTTC,CASTRTSSGENEQFF
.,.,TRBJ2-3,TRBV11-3,TGTGCCAGCAGCTCGGACGGGGGCACAGATACGCAGTATTTT,CASSSDGGTDTQYF
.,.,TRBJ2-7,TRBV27,TGTGCCAGCAGTTTATCGATGCAGGGGTGGACCTACGAGCAGTACTTC,CASSLSMQGWTYEQYF
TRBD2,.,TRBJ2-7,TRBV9,TGTGCCAGCAGCGATACCTTGGGACTAGCACTTTACGAGCAGTACTTC,CASSDTLGLALYEQYF
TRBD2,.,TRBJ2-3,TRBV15,TGTGCCACCAGCAGAGACCTAGCGGGGGGTGGAGATACGCAGTATTTT,CATSRDLAGGGDTQYF
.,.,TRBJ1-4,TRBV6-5,TGTGCCAGCAGCCCCCTAGGTGAAAAACTGTTTTTT,CASSPLGEKLFF
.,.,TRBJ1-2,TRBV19,TGTGCCAGTAGTCCAGGGGACTATGGCTACACCTTC,CASSPGDYGYTF
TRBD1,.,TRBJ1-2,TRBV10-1,TGCGCCAGCAGTGAGAATCCCGGGACAGGGCTGGATGGCTACACCTTC,CASSENPGTGLDGYTF
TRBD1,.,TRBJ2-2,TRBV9,TGTGCCAGCACAAACAGGGGTGTTAACACCGGGGAGCTGTTTTTT,CASTNRGVNTGELFF
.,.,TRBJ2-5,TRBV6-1,TGTGCCAGCAGTCGGACCCAGACCCAGTACTTC,CASSRTQTQYF
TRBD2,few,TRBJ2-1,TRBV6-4,TGTGCCAGCAGAATTAATAGCGGGGTCTCCCACAATGAGCAGTTCTTC,CASRINSGVSHNEQFF
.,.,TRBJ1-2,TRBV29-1,TGCAGCGGGGGCACGCCTAACTATGGCTACACCTTC,CSGGTPNYGYTF